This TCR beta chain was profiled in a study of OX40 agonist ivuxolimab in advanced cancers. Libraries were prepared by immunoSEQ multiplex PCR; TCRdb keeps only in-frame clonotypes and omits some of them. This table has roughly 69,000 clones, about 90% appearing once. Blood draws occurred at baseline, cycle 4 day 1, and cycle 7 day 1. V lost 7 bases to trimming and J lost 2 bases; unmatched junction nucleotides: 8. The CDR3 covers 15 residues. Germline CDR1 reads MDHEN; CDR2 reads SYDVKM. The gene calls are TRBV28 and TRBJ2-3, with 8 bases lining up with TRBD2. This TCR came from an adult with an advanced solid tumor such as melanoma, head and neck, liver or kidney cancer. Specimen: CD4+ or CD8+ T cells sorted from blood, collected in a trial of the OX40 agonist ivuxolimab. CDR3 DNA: TGTGCCAGCACCCCTAGCGGGCCTTCCACAGATACGCAGTATTTT. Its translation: CASTPSGPSTDTQYF.